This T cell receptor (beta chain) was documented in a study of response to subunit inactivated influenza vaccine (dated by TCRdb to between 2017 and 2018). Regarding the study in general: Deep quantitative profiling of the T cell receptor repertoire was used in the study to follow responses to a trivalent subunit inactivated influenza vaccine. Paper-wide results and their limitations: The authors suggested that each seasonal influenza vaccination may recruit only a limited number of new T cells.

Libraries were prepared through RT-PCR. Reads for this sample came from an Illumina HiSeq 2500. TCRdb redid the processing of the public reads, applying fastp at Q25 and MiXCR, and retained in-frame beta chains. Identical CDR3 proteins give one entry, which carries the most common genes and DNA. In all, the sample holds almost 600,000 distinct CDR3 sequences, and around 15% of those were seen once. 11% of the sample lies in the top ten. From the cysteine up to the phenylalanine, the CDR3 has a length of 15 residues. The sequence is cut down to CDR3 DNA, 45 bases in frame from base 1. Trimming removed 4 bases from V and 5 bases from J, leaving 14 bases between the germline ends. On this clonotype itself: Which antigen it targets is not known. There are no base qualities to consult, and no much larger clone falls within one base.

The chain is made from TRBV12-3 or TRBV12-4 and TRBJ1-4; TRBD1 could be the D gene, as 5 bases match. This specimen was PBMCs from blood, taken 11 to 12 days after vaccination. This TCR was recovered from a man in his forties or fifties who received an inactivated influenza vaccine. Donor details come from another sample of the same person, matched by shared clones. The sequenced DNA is TGTGCCAGCAGTTCCTCGGGACGGCTAAATGAAAAACTGTTTTTT. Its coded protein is CASSSSGRLNEKLFF.